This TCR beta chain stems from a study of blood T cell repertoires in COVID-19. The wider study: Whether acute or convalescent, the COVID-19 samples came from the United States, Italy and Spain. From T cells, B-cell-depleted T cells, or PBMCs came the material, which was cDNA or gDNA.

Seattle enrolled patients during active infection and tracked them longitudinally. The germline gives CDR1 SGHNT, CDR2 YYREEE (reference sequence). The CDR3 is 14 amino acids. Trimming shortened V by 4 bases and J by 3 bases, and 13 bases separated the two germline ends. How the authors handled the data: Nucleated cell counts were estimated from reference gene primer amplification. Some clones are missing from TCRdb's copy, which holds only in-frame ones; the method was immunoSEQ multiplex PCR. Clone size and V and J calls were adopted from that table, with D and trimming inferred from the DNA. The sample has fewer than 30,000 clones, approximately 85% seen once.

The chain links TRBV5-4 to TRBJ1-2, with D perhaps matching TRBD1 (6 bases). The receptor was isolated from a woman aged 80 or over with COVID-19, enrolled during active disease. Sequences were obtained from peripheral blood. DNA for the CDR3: TGTGCCAGCAGCGTGGGACATCAGCACTATGGCTACACCTTC. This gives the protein CASSVGHQHYGYTF.